The clone carrying this T cell receptor beta chain was recorded a few times. This sample is drawn from a study of T cell responses to AZD1222 COVID-19 vaccine. The J segment lost 6 bases and the V segment lost 6 bases, leaving 3 bases of the junction unmatched. This CDR3 spans 14 amino acids. From germline, CDR1 is WSHSY and CDR2 SAAADI. Some clones are missing from TCRdb's copy, which holds only in-frame ones; the method was immunoSEQ multiplex PCR. This table has tens of thousands of clones, about 86% appearing once. Sequenced here: peripheral blood, sampled on day 0 of AZD1222 vaccination. The receptor comes from an adult in good health. The chain combines TRBV10-2 with TRBJ1-5, with TRBD1 matching 12 bases. CDR3 amino acids: CASRKGQGAQPQHF. In DNA form, the CDR3 reads TGCGCCAGCAGAAAGGGACAGGGGGCTCAGCCCCAGCATTTT.